The next 29 T cell receptor beta chains were all read from a single sample in a study of persistence of HIV-infected CD4 T cells. Antigen specificity for these receptors is unknown. Cells were stimulated with overlapping HIV-1 Gag 15-mer peptides. Memory cells lacking CD40L and CD69 with high CD45RO were sorted. This was the immunoSEQ version 4 assay in survey mode. Assay: immunoSEQ multiplex PCR; the TCRdb copy retains only in-frame clones and omits some. The sample records roughly 60,000 clones, 70% to 75% being singletons. The sequences come from CD4+ T cells sorted from PBMCs after approximately 19-hour stimulation, collected from a patient who received antiretroviral therapy. The receptors were sampled from an adult man with HIV who was CMV-seropositive.

The V and J genes are TRBV12-3 or TRBV12-4 and TRBJ2-1; 7 positions agree with TRBD2. The CDR3 has 12 residues. V lost 7 bases, J lost 5 bases, and 2 bases stayed unmatched. For the CDR3, the DNA is TGTGCCAGCATAGGACTAGACAATGAGCAGTTCTTC. This gives the protein CASIGLDNEQFF.

V is TRBV5-1 and J is TRBJ2-1; D perhaps matches TRBD1 (6 bases). V was shortened by 0 bases and J by 0 bases, with 16 bases between the two germline ends. The CDR3 runs to 18 residues. The germline V gene encodes CDR1 SGHRS and CDR2 YFSETQ. CDR3 DNA sequence: TGCGCCAGCAGCTTGGAAGGTCCTACAGGGAGCTCCTACAATGAGCAGTTCTTC. This codes for CASSLEGPTGSSYNEQFF.

Only one count was recorded for this clone. This chain connects TRBV6-2 or TRBV6-3 to TRBJ2-7; unclear D gene. CDR1 is MNHEY and CDR2 is SVGEGT in the germline V gene. The CDR3 runs to 11 residues. V lost 6 bases and J lost 5, with 8 bases in between. CDR3 amino acids: CASSPLNEQYF. DNA of the CDR3: TGTGCCAGCAGCCCCCTTAACGAGCAGTACTTC.

The chain has TRBV6-5 and TRBJ2-3; 8 bases match TRBD2. The ends lost 6 bases at V and 3 bases at J; junction bases unmatched: 8. Per the germline V gene, CDR1 is MNHEY and CDR2 is SVGAGI. This CDR3 spans 15 amino acids. This chain's CDR3 is CASRLQAGVTDTQYF. As DNA, the CDR3 is TGTGCCAGCAGACTCCAAGCGGGGGTGACAGATACGCAGTATTTT.

The chain carries TRBV5-1 and TRBJ1-6, with TRBD1 matching over 10 bases. The junction had 13 bases not matched to a gene; V was cut back by 3 bases and J by 7 bases. CDR3 length: 18 residues. The germline V gene encodes CDR1 SGHRS and CDR2 YFSETQ. CDR3 sequence reads: CASSWDSPGTGDNSPLHF. The CDR3 nucleotides read TGCGCCAGCAGCTGGGATTCCCCCGGGACAGGGGACAATTCACCCCTCCACTTT.

V gene TRBV5-1 combines with J gene TRBJ2-7, with D possibly being TRBD1 or TRBD2 (5 bases each). With 4 bases removed from V and 0 bases from J, the gap between germline ends came to 14 bases. CDR3 length: 15 residues. Looked up from germline, CDR1 is SGHRS and CDR2 is YFSETQ. The CDR3 loop reads CASSPGPPSSYEQYF. Written as DNA, the CDR3 is TGCGCCAGCAGCCCGGGACCTCCTAGCTCCTACGAGCAGTACTTC.

The table lists this clone with a few counts. The chain links TRBV5-6 to TRBJ2-4; D is perhaps TRBD1 (6 bases). V was trimmed by 0 bases and J by 4 bases, leaving 17 bases between them. Germline CDR1 is SGHDT and CDR2 is YYEEEE. The CDR3 length is 17 residues. The CDR3 protein is CASSLATFKDSKNIQYF. CDR3 DNA sequence: TGTGCCAGCAGCTTGGCCACATTTAAGGACAGTAAAAACATTCAGTACTTC.

The chain combines TRBV11-1 with TRBJ2-3, with TRBD2 identical over 13 bases. The germline gives CDR1 SGHAT, CDR2 FQDESV (reference sequence). There are 16 residues in the CDR3. Trimming cost V 5 bases and J 2 bases; bases outside gene matches: 4. CDR3 amino acids: CASSRLAGGYTDTQYF. DNA of the CDR3: TGTGCCAGCAGCCGACTAGCGGGGGGCTACACAGATACGCAGTATTTT.

V is TRBV7-7 and J is TRBJ2-7, with D unresolved. The ends were cut back, 0 bases at V and 3 bases at J, with 12 bases in the middle. Germline lookup yields CDR1 SSHAT and CDR2 FNYEAQ (reference sequence). This CDR3 is built from 15 residues. The DNA of the CDR3 is TGTGCCAGCAGCTTAGCAACGGGCCAAGACTACGAGCAGTACTTC. Its translation is CASSLATGQDYEQYF.

J is TRBJ2-3 and V is TRBV11-3; 7 bases are shared with TRBD2. Germline V gene sequence: CDR1 SGHNT, CDR2 YENEEA. With 0 bases clipped from V and 9 bases from J, the junction kept 9 bases outside the gene matches. This CDR3 contains 15 residues. DNA of the CDR3: TGTGCCAGCAGCTTAGATGGGGCCCTCGGGAGGACGCAGTATTTT. It is translated as CASSLDGALGRTQYF. Looking up the rest from reference TRBV11-3 and TRBJ2-3 gives the full variable domain: EAGVVQSPRYKIIEKKQPVAFWCNPISGHNTLYWYLQNLGQGPELLIRYENEEAVDDSQLPKDRFSAERLKGVDSTLKIQPAELGDSAVYLCASSLDGALGRTQYFGPGTRLTVL.

This chain connects TRBV9 to TRBJ2-7; D not certain. The V end lost 3 bases, the J end lost 2 bases, and 18 bases lay between the germline ends. From germline, CDR1 is SGDLS and CDR2 YYNGEE. There are 16 residues in the CDR3. As DNA, the CDR3 is TGTGCCAGCAGCGACCATCCCCAGAGGCAGACCTACGAGCAGTACTTC. Amino acids: CASSDHPQRQTYEQYF.

Of note for this clone: The identical CDR3 is also encoded by other nucleotide sequences in the sample. The chain has TRBV5-1 and TRBJ1-6, with D possibly being TRBD1 (5 bases). CDR3 size: 15 residues. CDR1 is SGHRS and CDR2 is YFSETQ in the germline V gene. V was shortened by 2 bases and J by 10 bases, with 16 bases between the two germline ends. The CDR3 protein is CASSFGAGTGSPLHF. As DNA, the CDR3 is TGCGCCAGCAGCTTCGGGGCAGGGACGGGATCACCCCTCCACTTT.

This chain links TRBV5-1 with TRBJ1-1; D is possibly TRBD1 (5 bases). Germline values: CDR1 SGHRS, CDR2 YFSETQ. Trimming shortened V by 5 bases and J by 5 bases, and 16 bases separated the two germline ends. The CDR3 spans 14 residues. The DNA of the CDR3 is TGCGCCAGCAGGGAGACAGCTCAATCGACTGAAGCTTTCTTT. Protein: CASRETAQSTEAFF.

J is TRBJ1-4 and V is TRBV2; a possible D gene is TRBD1 (5 bases). V lost 6 bases, J lost 3 bases, and 14 bases lay in between. Germline V lookup: CDR1 SNHLY, CDR2 FYNNEI. This CDR3 has 15 amino acids. CDR3 bases: TGTGCCAGCAGGCTAGACAGTAGGGCTAATGAAAAACTGTTTTTT. Protein product: CASRLDSRANEKLFF.

The CDR3 here is CASSLRLEQYF. CDR3 nucleotide sequence: TGTGCCAGCAGCTTACGACTCGAGCAGTACTTC. The genes are TRBV5-6 and TRBJ2-7; D is uncertain. Trimming shortened V by 2 bases and J by 6 bases, and 6 bases separated the two germline ends. CDR3 length: 11 amino acids. Germline V CDR1 and CDR2: SGHDT, YYEEEE.

V and J are TRBV2 and TRBJ2-5; TRBD1 agrees at 8 bases. The CDR3 runs 15 residues. Trimming cost V 7 bases and J 4 bases; bases outside gene matches: 11. Looked up from germline, CDR1 is SNHLY and CDR2 is FYNNEI. For the CDR3, the DNA is TGTGCCAGCACCCGAAACCTTGGACAGGGAGAGACCCAGTACTTC. This codes for CASTRNLGQGETQYF.

The genes are TRBV6-2 or TRBV6-3 and TRBJ2-7; D possibly corresponds to TRBD2 (6 bases). The CDR3 runs to 21 residues. CDR1 is MNHEY, CDR2 SVGEGT, per germline. Trimming took 0 bases from V and 3 from J, leaving 30 bases between them. CDR3 sequence reads: CASSYSSGLSLKRDLGYEQYF. The CDR3 coding sequence is TGTGCCAGCAGTTACTCCTCCGGGCTGAGTCTCAAACGGGACTTGGGCTACGAGCAGTACTTC.

This clone was picked up a small number of times. The chain has TRBV12-5 and TRBJ1-1; D call uncertain. CDR1 and CDR2 (germline): LGHNT, FRNRAP. The length of the CDR3 is 13 residues. The V and J ends lost 7 bases and 0 bases respectively, with 9 bases between them. The CDR3 DNA follows: TGTGCTAGTGCCTTGAACTTGAACACTGAAGCTTTCTTT. It specifies CASALNLNTEAFF. The variable domain in full, with the rest retrieved from reference TRBV12-5 and TRBJ1-1, is DARVTQTPRHKVTEMGQEVTMRCQPILGHNTVFWYRQTMMQGLELLAYFRNRAPLDDSGMPKDRFSAEMPDATLATLKIQPSEPRDSAVYFCASALNLNTEAFFGQGTRLTVV.

The chain joins TRBV2 to TRBJ1-5; 9 bases line up with TRBD1. The J segment lost 3 bases and the V segment lost 6 bases, leaving 6 bases of the junction unmatched. In germline, CDR1 is SNHLY, CDR2 FYNNEI. CDR3 length equals 15 residues. CDR3 DNA: TGTGCCAGCAGCAAGGACAGGGGAGCCAATCAGCCCCAGCATTTT. Amino acid sequence: CASSKDRGANQPQHF.

The J gene is TRBJ1-3, the V gene TRBV6-1; perhaps TRBD1 as D (5 bases). Deletions cut 2 bases from V and 1 base from J, with 15 bases between. CDR3 size: 17 residues. In germline, CDR1 is MNHNS, CDR2 SASEGT. CDR3 in amino acids: CASSELFGGVSGNTIYF. The CDR3 coding sequence is TGTGCCAGCAGTGAATTATTCGGGGGAGTATCTGGAAACACCATATATTTT.

The chain has TRBV15 and TRBJ2-5; possible D gene TRBD2, 5 bases. V gave up 0 bases and J gave up 2 bases, with 16 bases separating them. The CDR3 covers 17 residues. Germline V gives CDR1 LNHNV, CDR2 YYDKDF (reference sequence). The CDR3 loop is CATSRDRVLRGQETQYF. CDR3 sequence (DNA): TGTGCCACCAGCAGAGATCGGGTTCTACGGGGTCAAGAGACCCAGTACTTC. The full variable domain, its missing parts supplied by reference TRBV15 and TRBJ2-5, is DAMVIQNPRYQVTQFGKPVTLSCSQTLNHNVMYWYQQKSSQAPKLLFHYYDKDFNNEADTPDNFQSRRPNTSFCFLDIRSPGLGDTAMYLCATSRDRVLRGQETQYFGPGTRLLVL.

CDR3 coding DNA: TGCGCCAGCAGTGCGCAGGGAGCCTATGGCTACACCTTC. Translated, it gives CASSAQGAYGYTF. This chain connects TRBV10-1 to TRBJ1-2; D is perhaps TRBD1 (5 bases). This CDR3 comprises 13 residues. Germline CDR1 and CDR2: WNHNN and SYGVQD (reference sequence). Trimming removed 4 bases at V and 4 bases at J, with 10 bases between.

The V gene is TRBV7-9, the J gene TRBJ1-3; D gene unclear. This CDR3 comprises 13 residues. Germline CDR1 is SEHNR and CDR2 is FQNEAQ (reference sequence). V lost 1 base, J lost 14 bases, and 15 bases lay in between. CDR3 region: CASSLGGRGALYF. DNA of the CDR3: TGTGCCAGCAGCTTAGGGGGTAGAGGAGCGCTATATTTT.

This clone was counted once. The chain links TRBV3-1 (or the pseudogene TRBV3-2) to TRBJ2-2; D is unclear. V lost 4 bases and J 4 bases, leaving 13 bases between the germline ends. The CDR3 length is 15 residues. Per the germline V gene, CDR1 is LGHDT and CDR2 is YNNKEL (reference sequence). CDR3 nucleotides: TGTGCCAGCAGCCCAAGCCACAGAACCACCGGGGAGCTGTTTTTT. This sequence encodes CASSPSHRTTGELFF.

The chain combines TRBV29-1 with TRBJ2-3; possible D gene TRBD1, 5 bases. Trimming removed 6 bases from V and 1 base from J, with 14 bases in between. CDR1 and CDR2 (germline): SQVTM, ANQGSEA. CDR3 length: 14 amino acids. The CDR3 protein is CSVLQGSGTDTQYF. The CDR3 DNA sequence: TGCAGCGTGCTTCAGGGTAGTGGCACAGATACGCAGTATTTT.

The gene calls are TRBV27 and TRBJ2-3, with D unresolved. Germline V gives CDR1 MNHEY, CDR2 SMNVEV (reference sequence). There are 12 residues in the CDR3. Trimming took off 2 bases at V and 8 bases at J, with 8 bases between the two ends. CDR3 protein: CASSLRKGTQYF. The CDR3 coding sequence is TGTGCCAGCAGTTTAAGAAAGGGTACGCAGTATTTT.

The chain recombines TRBV2 with TRBJ2-2; perhaps TRBD1 as D (6 bases). CDR1 and CDR2 from the germline V gene are SNHLY and FYNNEI. The CDR3 runs to 14 residues. Trimming stripped 7 bases from V and 6 bases from J, with 15 bases between. The CDR3 protein is CASMGQGKPGELFF. CDR3 DNA sequence: TGTGCCAGCATGGGGCAGGGGAAGCCCGGGGAGCTGTTTTTT.

This chain connects TRBV6-5 to TRBJ1-1, with D unresolved. Looked up from germline, CDR1 is MNHEY and CDR2 is SVGAGI. V shed 10 bases and J shed 7 bases, with 10 bases lying between them. The CDR3 is 10 residues long. CDR3 region: CATWRFEAFF. The CDR3 nucleotides read TGTGCCACCTGGCGGTTTGAAGCTTTCTTT.

The chain joins TRBV9 to TRBJ2-1; 8 bases agree with TRBD1. V gave up 4 bases and J gave up 0 bases; unmatched junction bases: 3. The CDR3 runs to 15 residues. Germline CDR1 and CDR2: SGDLS and YYNGEE. The CDR3 DNA is TGTGCCAGCAGCCACGGACAGGGCTCCTACAATGAGCAGTTCTTC. This translates into CASSHGQGSYNEQFF. Based on the CDR3 plus reference TRBV9 and TRBJ2-1, the full variable domain is DSGVTQTPKHLITATGQRVTLRCSPRSGDLSVYWYQQSLDQGLQFLIQYYNGEERAKGNILERFSAQQFPDLHSELNLSSLELGDSALYFCASSHGQGSYNEQFFGPGTRLTVL.